Listed below are T cell receptor beta chains from one sample, sequenced in a study of blood T cells in healthy people across ages. TCRdb fed the 5' RACE reads into MiXCR, producing one record per CDR3 protein. The table lists about 800,000 distinct CDR3 sequences, 20% to 25% of them singletons. The same specimen was also included in a second study, on T cells of mothers and their children.

Sequenced input: blood. These receptors originate from a boy aged 10-17 years in good health. CDR3s include the opening cysteine and the closing phenylalanine or tryptophan. A D gene is named only where the DNA matches it firmly. Expanded clones are given a class, and other clones once, few, many or no size at all.

size	V	D	J	CDR3	DNA
-	TRBV29-1	TRBD1	TRBJ2-1	CSVITGVAYNEQFF	TGCAGCGTCATTACAGGGGTGGCCTACAATGAGCAGTTCTTC
-	TRBV6-5	TRBD1	TRBJ2-7	CASTETGAEQYF	TGTGCCAGCACCGAGACAGGGGCCGAGCAGTACTTC
few	TRBV6-5	-	TRBJ2-4	CASSYRDGTKNIQYF	TGTGCCAGCAGTTACAGGGACGGGACCAAAAACATTCAGTACTTC
-	TRBV7-6	-	TRBJ1-4	CASSLTLRREKLFF	TGTGCCAGCAGCTTAACATTGCGACGGGAAAAACTGTTTTTT
-	TRBV15	-	TRBJ1-5	CATSREVPRNQPQHF	TGTGCCACCAGCAGAGAGGTCCCACGCAATCAGCCCCAGCATTTT
few	TRBV10-3	-	TRBJ2-7	CAISESPGTNEQYF	TGTGCCATCAGTGAGTCACCCGGGACAAACGAGCAGTACTTC
few	TRBV5-1	-	TRBJ1-2	CASSLETNYGYTF	TGCGCCAGCAGCTTGGAGACAAACTATGGCTACACCTTC
many	TRBV5-4	TRBD2	TRBJ2-3	CASSSGLAGGITDTQYF	TGTGCCAGCAGCTCAGGACTAGCGGGGGGGATCACAGATACGCAGTATTTT
-	TRBV27	-	TRBJ2-6	CASSLSTGANVLTF	TGTGCCAGCAGTCTCTCTACGGGGGCCAACGTCCTGACTTTC
once	TRBV7-2	TRBD2	TRBJ2-7	CASSLFVGTSYEQYF	TGTGCCAGCAGCTTATTTGTCGGGACTAGCTACGAGCAGTACTTC
few	TRBV10-3	TRBD1	TRBJ1-1	CAIRGDRGATEAFF	TGTGCCATCAGAGGCGACAGGGGGGCCACTGAAGCTTTCTTT
few	TRBV25-1	TRBD1	TRBJ2-7	CASNRQGKDKPTFYEQYF	TGTGCCAGCAATCGACAGGGCAAGGACAAACCTACGTTCTACGAGCAGTACTTC
few	TRBV2	-	TRBJ1-2	CASTRQAYGYTF	TGTGCCAGCACCCGACAGGCCTATGGCTACACCTTC
-	TRBV10-3	TRBD2	TRBJ2-1	CATLAGKSYNEQFF	TGTGCCACACTAGCGGGAAAATCCTACAATGAGCAGTTCTTC
-	TRBV6-2/TRBV6-3	-	TRBJ2-4	CASSGTEVDIQYF	TGTGCCAGCAGTGGGACGGAGGTGGACATTCAGTACTTC
-	TRBV2	TRBD1	TRBJ2-1	CASGRDSPYNEQFF	TGTGCCAGCGGCCGGGACAGTCCCTACAATGAGCAGTTCTTC
-	TRBV18	-	TRBJ1-1	CASSPPKGAKTEAFF	TGTGCCAGCTCACCACCGAAAGGGGCGAAGACTGAAGCTTTCTTT
-	TRBV11-2	TRBD2	TRBJ2-7	CASSQGLARSYEQYF	TGTGCCAGCAGCCAAGGACTAGCGCGTTCCTACGAGCAGTACTTC
-	TRBV12-3/TRBV12-4	TRBD2	TRBJ2-3	CATSDRTSGGADTQYF	TGTGCCACTTCGGATCGTACTAGCGGGGGGGCCGATACGCAGTATTTT
few	TRBV28	-	TRBJ2-5	CASSTDATDQETQYF	TGTGCCAGCAGCACGGACGCGACGGATCAGGAGACCCAGTACTTC
-	TRBV2	TRBD1	TRBJ2-7	CASNPTGPSYEQYF	TGTGCCAGCAATCCGACAGGGCCTTCCTACGAGCAGTACTTC
-	TRBV6-1	TRBD1	TRBJ1-2	CASSVTSTTGAYGYTF	TGTGCCAGCAGTGTAACTTCGACAACAGGGGCCTATGGCTACACCTTC
-	TRBV9	-	TRBJ2-3	CASSVEGFSTDTQYF	TGTGCCAGCAGCGTAGAGGGTTTTAGCACAGATACGCAGTATTTT
-	TRBV3-1	TRBD1	TRBJ1-1	CASSLPQGAGAEAFF	TGTGCCAGCAGCTTACCACAGGGGGCGGGTGCTGAAGCTTTCTTT
-	TRBV12-3/TRBV12-4	-	TRBJ2-5	CASSYRSGTQYF	TGTGCCAGCAGTTATCGTTCCGGGACCCAGTACTTC
many	TRBV7-2	-	TRBJ2-5	CASSGTRGLQETQYF	TGTGCCAGCAGCGGAACTAGGGGTCTTCAAGAGACCCAGTACTTC
few	TRBV28	-	TRBJ1-1	CASSLVEGSNTEAFF	TGTGCCAGCAGTTTGGTGGAAGGGTCGAACACTGAAGCTTTCTTT
-	TRBV27	TRBD1	TRBJ1-5	CASSLSGQGRNQPQHF	TGTGCCAGCAGTTTATCGGGACAGGGGCGCAATCAGCCCCAGCATTTT
-	TRBV28	TRBD1	TRBJ1-2	CASSQPGGYGYTF	TGTGCCAGCAGTCAACCAGGGGGCTATGGCTACACCTTC
few	TRBV7-9	TRBD1	TRBJ1-2	CASSSSGQALYGYTF	TGTGCCAGCAGCTCCTCCGGACAGGCCCTATATGGCTACACCTTC
few	TRBV5-6	-	TRBJ2-2	CASSLAGPHTGELFF	TGTGCCAGCAGCTTGGCGGGACCCCACACCGGGGAGCTGTTTTTT
few	TRBV29-1	-	TRBJ2-2	CSVEGGSTGELFF	TGCAGCGTTGAAGGGGGAAGCACCGGGGAGCTGTTTTTT
many	TRBV9	-	TRBJ2-1	CASSVSLTTGEQFF	TGTGCCAGCAGCGTTTCCCTCACCACCGGGGAGCAGTTCTTC
few	TRBV27	-	TRBJ2-5	CASSLIAGSETQYF	TGTGCCAGCAGTCTAATCGCGGGGTCAGAGACCCAGTACTTC
-	TRBV7-2	TRBD2	TRBJ2-5	CAVGSGAGATTWETQYF	TGTGCCGTCGGGAGCGGGGCGGGAGCTACAACCTGGGAGACCCAGTACTTC
-	TRBV5-6	-	TRBJ2-7	CASSRAGTKGYEQYF	TGTGCCAGCAGCCGCGCGGGGACGAAGGGATACGAGCAGTACTTC
-	TRBV7-9	TRBD1	TRBJ2-1	CASSTGTAFDSYNEQFF	TGTGCCAGCAGCACCGGGACAGCGTTTGACTCCTACAATGAGCAGTTCTTC
many	TRBV5-1	-	TRBJ2-5	CASSPPQRTQYF	TGCGCCAGCAGCCCCCCCCAGCGCACCCAGTACTTC
few	TRBV18	TRBD1	TRBJ2-5	CASSLPGSGGVIQTQYF	TGTGCCAGCTCACTACCCGGGTCAGGGGGCGTTATTCAGACCCAGTACTTC
few	TRBV20-1	TRBD1	TRBJ2-7	CSGSGTGAEQYF	TGCAGCGGTTCCGGGACAGGGGCCGAGCAGTACTTC
few	TRBV7-2	TRBD1	TRBJ1-1	CASSASVTGGTEAFF	TGTGCCAGCAGCGCAAGTGTGACAGGGGGGACTGAAGCTTTCTTT
-	TRBV7-2	-	TRBJ2-7	CASSLAGTESYEQYF	TGTGCCAGCAGCTTGGCCGGGACCGAATCCTACGAGCAGTACTTC
-	TRBV24-1	-	TRBJ2-5	CATSLGGKETQYF	TGTGCCACCAGTTTGGGGGGAAAAGAGACCCAGTACTTC
few	TRBV27	TRBD1	TRBJ1-2	CATRGTGGYYGYTF	TGTGCCACACGCGGGACAGGGGGATACTATGGCTACACCTTC
-	TRBV12-3/TRBV12-4	-	TRBJ2-1	CASSFGQYNEQFF	TGTGCCAGCAGCTTCGGACAGTACAATGAGCAGTTCTTC
-	TRBV6-6	TRBD1	TRBJ2-5	CASSYRTGTTYQQYF	TGTGCCAGCAGTTACAGGACAGGGACCACCTACCAGCAGTACTTC
few	TRBV4-3	TRBD1	TRBJ2-3	CASSQDRGPDTQYF	TGCGCCAGCAGCCAAGACAGGGGGCCCGATACGCAGTATTTT
few	TRBV6-1	TRBD1	TRBJ2-7	CASSTQDRVYEQYF	TGTGCCAGCAGTACTCAGGACAGGGTTTACGAGCAGTACTTC
few	TRBV13	-	TRBJ1-6	CASSQDEGSPLHF	TGTGCCAGCAGCCAGGATGAAGGATCACCCCTCCACTTT
-	TRBV29-1	-	TRBJ1-1	CSVDPVRFNTEAFF	TGCAGCGTTGACCCCGTGAGGTTCAACACTGAAGCTTTCTTT
few	TRBV20-1	-	TRBJ2-1	CSARDWQGGINEQFF	TGCAGTGCTAGAGATTGGCAGGGGGGGATTAATGAGCAGTTCTTC